Sequencing of this TCR beta chain was carried out in a study of shared clonotypes between healthy human individuals. To note about this clone: What it recognizes is unknown.

Findings and limits, study-wide: A few donors showed sharing of about 5.5% of naive CD4 clonotypes. The rarefaction results pointed to incomplete sorted-subset sequencing despite large depth.

Produced via immunoSEQ multiplex PCR; TCRdb's table is partial and in-frame only. The sample consists of 2 million to 3 million clones, around 94% of them appearing once. The CDR3 loop spans 15 amino acids. Trimming stripped 3 bases from V and 2 bases from J, with 14 bases between. The germline CDR1 and CDR2 sequences are MRHNA and SNTAGT. The chain joins TRBV6-4 to TRBJ2-7; a weak D match, TRBD1 (6 bases). Sequenced: naive CD4+ T cells sorted from blood. Subset indicated: CD45RA+ positively selected. The receptor was derived from a man between 18 and 29 years old in good health. CDR3 protein: CASSELGQTTYEQYF. The CDR3 DNA follows: TGTGCCAGCAGTGAGTTGGGACAAACGACCTACGAGCAGTACTTC.